Below are 5 T cell receptor beta chains sequenced from a single sample in a study of blood T cells in healthy people across ages. Then a second PCR, running roughly 7 to 11 cycles, was carried out with a sample-barcoded 5' primer and a J-beta primer mix. MiXCR, applied by TCRdb to the 5' RACE reads, yields one record per CDR3 protein. The data contain around 1,000,000 distinct CDR3 sequences, more than 30% of them seen just once; the ten biggest clones take up over 10%. The source material was blood. The receptors originated from a man aged 18 to 29 in good health.

The V and J genes are TRBV6-2 or TRBV6-3 and TRBJ2-1; D may be TRBD1 or TRBD2 (6 bases each). CDR3 length: 15 amino acids. Trimming took 6 bases from V and 6 from J, leaving 18 bases between them. CDR1 MNHEY and CDR2 SVGEGT come from the germline V gene. Written as DNA, the CDR3 is TGTGCCAGCAGCTCATTCGAGGGGGGCTCCAATGAGCAGTTCTTC. Translated: CASSSFEGGSNEQFF.

The count of this clonotype is one. The chain links TRBV20-1 to TRBJ1-6; 10 bases are a match to TRBD1. There are 13 residues in the CDR3. The germline V gene has CDR1 DFQATT and CDR2 SNEGSKA (reference sequence). V lost 5 bases and J lost 7; bases outside the gene matches: 2. The CDR3 reads CSAWDRGNSPLHF. DNA of the CDR3: TGCAGTGCTTGGGACAGGGGAAATTCACCCCTCCACTTT.

Ten or more counts support this clonotype. The chain's CDR3 is CASSGDTQYF. The CDR3 region has the DNA TGTGCCAGCAGCGGAGATACGCAGTATTTT. The chain links TRBV9 to TRBJ2-3, with unresolved D. Germline values: CDR1 SGDLS, CDR2 YYNGEE. The CDR3 spans 10 residues. Trimming removed 3 bases at V and 5 bases at J, with 1 base between.

The chain links TRBV20-1 to TRBJ1-2, with TRBD1 matching 9 bases. This CDR3 spans 14 amino acids. The trim removed 4 bases at V and 5 bases at J, leaving 8 bases unmatched. Germline V gene lookup returns CDR1 DFQATT and CDR2 SNEGSKA (reference sequence). This chain's CDR3 is CSAKPGGQGYGYTF. CDR3 nucleotide sequence: TGCAGTGCTAAGCCGGGGGGACAGGGATATGGCTACACCTTC.

The J gene is TRBJ1-4, the V gene TRBV4-3, with 7 bases that match TRBD1. The CDR3 is made up of 15 amino acids. V dropped 4 bases and J dropped 8; count of bases not matched to a gene: 10. CDR1 and CDR2 from the germline V gene are LGHNA and YSLEER. The CDR3 coding sequence is TGCGCCAGCAGCCCCGCCCCCCGACAGGGAGAAAAACTGTTTTTT. This codes for CASSPAPRQGEKLFF.